This entry features one T cell receptor (beta chain) sequence. This specimen comes from a study of blood T cell repertoires in COVID-19. Study at large: Samples representing acute and convalescent COVID-19 were sourced from the United States, Italy and Spain.

Per the authors' pipeline: Amplifying reference gene primers gave estimates of nucleated cell counts. Libraries were prepared by immunoSEQ multiplex PCR; TCRdb keeps only in-frame clonotypes and omits some of them. The DNA gave D and trimming, while V, J and clone size come from that table. The table has 210,000 or so clones, about 86% seen once. In germline, CDR1 is MNHEY, CDR2 SVGAGI. Trimming took 3 bases from V and 6 from J; bases not matched to a gene: 7. The CDR3 totals 15 residues. Sequences were obtained from peripheral blood. The gene calls are TRBV6-5 and TRBJ2-1; TRBD2 agrees at 8 bases. The receptor was isolated from a man between 18 and 29 years old with active or convalescent COVID-19. CDR3 region: CASSYVGLGSNEQFF. CDR3 sequence (DNA): TGTGCCAGCAGTTATGTGGGACTAGGGAGCAATGAGCAGTTCTTC.